A selection of T cell receptor beta chains follows, all from one sample in a study of radiotherapy plus CTLA-4 blockade in lung cancer. Libraries were prepared by immunoSEQ multiplex PCR; TCRdb keeps only in-frame clonotypes and omits some of them. This table has over 75,000 clones, 75% to 90% appearing once. The starting material was peripheral blood, obtained from a patient treated with radiotherapy plus ipilimumab. These receptors were obtained from a human donor with non-small cell lung cancer who had stable disease on radiotherapy plus ipilimumab. Both conserved end residues are trimmed from each CDR3. A D gene is named only where the DNA matches it firmly.

V gene,D gene,CDR3 protein
TRBV27,NA,ASSQGRSGGNTQY
TRBV11-2,NA,ASSFGGLYNEQF
TRBV18,NA,ASSPGTDTQY
TRBV6-5,TRBD2,ASSYKTSGYDNEQF
TRBV7-8,TRBD1,ASSLKAGGLEQY
TRBV27,NA,ASRLGTDNLNYGYT
TRBV5-1,TRBD1,ASSSSTGAIPIYGYT
TRBV2,NA,ASSEVPVGIDEQF
TRBV5-1,TRBD1,ASTGGSPTNEKLF
TRBV4-1,NA,ASSQPSGQALRNTIY
TRBV7-9,TRBD1,ASSWGTGTEQY
TRBV6-1,NA,ASSEALLQLNYGYT
TRBV7-9,TRBD2,ASSPMTSGSYNEQF
TRBV28,NA,ASSGETQY
TRBV6-1,TRBD1,ASSRTGNGQETQY
TRBV2,NA,ASSRALDGEQF
TRBV21-1,NA,ASRQRGGPGELF
TRBV7-3,TRBD2,ASSVPGLAGANEQF
TRBV9,TRBD2,ASSARGGAYNEQF
TRBV4-1,TRBD1,ASSQPPGQGFYEQY
TRBV28,NA,ASSTIGAGGNTIY
TRBV19,TRBD1,ASSTGTGKRDGELF
TRBV14,TRBD2,ASSQEAGLAIYNEQF
TRBV15,NA,ATSREDPGLSEQY
TRBV19,NA,ASRIQYTGELF
TRBV19,TRBD2,ASSATSGRAYNEQF
TRBV7-3,NA,ASSSNGGVTQY
TRBV6-5,TRBD2,ASSYGTSGSNEQF
TRBV7-9,NA,ASSPGTRPDTLH